A selection of T cell receptor beta chains follows, all from one sample in a study of radiotherapy plus CTLA-4 blockade in lung cancer. Data came from immunoSEQ multiplex PCR; TCRdb stores just in-frame clones and leaves some out. The sample lists roughly 88,000 clones, 83% occurring once. The sequenced sample was peripheral blood, obtained from a patient treated with radiotherapy plus ipilimumab. These receptors all stem from a human donor with non-small cell lung cancer who had stable disease on radiotherapy plus ipilimumab. The CDR3 runs from the conserved cysteine through the conserved F or W. D genes are given only for firm matches. Clone size is stated in some rows and not others, as once, few, many or a class when expanded.

D gene: -; J gene: TRBJ2-5; V gene: TRBV2; clone size: -; CDR3 protein: CASSEVGVPYGQYF; CDR3 DNA: TGTGCCAGCAGTGAGGTTGGGGTCCCCTACGGGCAGTACTTC
D gene: TRBD2; J gene: TRBJ2-7; V gene: TRBV25-1; clone size: -; CDR3 protein: CASVGGGYEQYF; CDR3 DNA: TGTGCCAGCGTCGGGGGGGGCTACGAGCAGTACTTC
D gene: -; J gene: TRBJ1-6; V gene: TRBV19; clone size: -; CDR3 protein: CASSIQGPNSPLHF; CDR3 DNA: TGTGCCAGTAGTATCCAGGGGCCCAATTCACCCCTCCACTTT
D gene: TRBD1; J gene: TRBJ2-7; V gene: TRBV18; clone size: -; CDR3 protein: CASSPPSGQVGGQYF; CDR3 DNA: TGTGCCAGCTCACCACCGTCGGGACAGGTGGGGGGGCAGTACTTC
D gene: -; J gene: TRBJ1-1; V gene: TRBV9; clone size: few; CDR3 protein: CASSVVGRSTEAFF; CDR3 DNA: TGTGCCAGCAGCGTAGTAGGGAGGTCCACTGAAGCTTTCTTT
D gene: -; J gene: TRBJ1-1; V gene: TRBV15; clone size: few; CDR3 protein: CATSKLIGGTEAFF; CDR3 DNA: TGTGCCACCAGCAAACTCATAGGTGGGACTGAAGCTTTCTTT
D gene: -; J gene: TRBJ2-1; V gene: TRBV7-3; clone size: -; CDR3 protein: CASSTTSRSYNEQFF; CDR3 DNA: TGTGCCAGCAGCACCACTAGCCGTTCCTACAATGAGCAGTTCTTC
D gene: -; J gene: TRBJ1-4; V gene: TRBV2; clone size: -; CDR3 protein: CASSLGGGSNEKLFF; CDR3 DNA: TGTGCCAGCAGTCTTGGCGGCGGCTCTAATGAAAAACTGTTTTTT
D gene: -; J gene: TRBJ1-2; V gene: TRBV11-2; clone size: few; CDR3 protein: CASSVDRYGYTF; CDR3 DNA: TGTGCCAGCAGCGTTGATCGCTATGGCTACACCTTC
D gene: TRBD2; J gene: TRBJ2-1; V gene: TRBV29-1; clone size: -; CDR3 protein: CSVEDRGVNEQFF; CDR3 DNA: TGCAGCGTTGAAGATCGGGGGGTAAATGAGCAGTTCTTC
D gene: -; J gene: TRBJ1-3; V gene: TRBV6-6; clone size: -; CDR3 protein: CASRAGVGTGNTIYF; CDR3 DNA: TGTGCCAGCAGGGCAGGGGTAGGCACTGGAAACACCATATATTTT
D gene: -; J gene: TRBJ1-2; V gene: TRBV5-1; clone size: -; CDR3 protein: CASSFRRDIPDGNYGYTF; CDR3 DNA: TGCGCCAGCAGCTTTCGTCGGGACATTCCCGACGGCAACTATGGCTACACCTTC
D gene: -; J gene: TRBJ2-1; V gene: TRBV29-1; clone size: -; CDR3 protein: CSVYDNEQFF; CDR3 DNA: TGCAGCGTCTACGACAATGAGCAGTTCTTC
D gene: TRBD1; J gene: TRBJ1-1; V gene: TRBV19; clone size: -; CDR3 protein: CASSGTGGGTEAFF; CDR3 DNA: TGTGCCAGTAGTGGGACAGGGGGCGGCACTGAAGCTTTCTTT
D gene: TRBD1; J gene: TRBJ2-5; V gene: TRBV11-1; clone size: -; CDR3 protein: CASSLDPGQRGETQYF; CDR3 DNA: TGTGCCAGCAGCTTAGATCCGGGACAGAGGGGAGAGACCCAGTACTTC
D gene: -; J gene: TRBJ2-7; V gene: TRBV7-9; clone size: -; CDR3 protein: CASSLDLVPYEQYF; CDR3 DNA: TGTGCCAGCAGCTTAGATCTGGTACCCTACGAGCAGTACTTC
D gene: TRBD2; J gene: TRBJ2-1; V gene: TRBV28; clone size: -; CDR3 protein: CASSPLSGEGNEQFF; CDR3 DNA: TGTGCCAGCAGTCCTCTAAGCGGGGAGGGCAATGAGCAGTTCTTC
D gene: -; J gene: TRBJ2-7; V gene: TRBV19; clone size: few; CDR3 protein: CASSIVGEGARHEQYF; CDR3 DNA: TGTGCCAGTAGTATAGTAGGGGAGGGGGCGAGGCACGAGCAGTACTTC
D gene: -; J gene: TRBJ2-3; V gene: TRBV10-1; clone size: -; CDR3 protein: CASSEIGPDTQYF; CDR3 DNA: TGCGCCAGCAGTGAGATCGGACCAGATACGCAGTATTTT
D gene: -; J gene: TRBJ1-2; V gene: TRBV30; clone size: -; CDR3 protein: CAWARGGYTF; CDR3 DNA: TGTGCCTGGGCCAGGGGTGGCTACACCTTC
D gene: TRBD1; J gene: TRBJ2-7; V gene: TRBV11-2; clone size: -; CDR3 protein: CASSRQGNYEQYF; CDR3 DNA: TGTGCCAGCAGCCGACAGGGTAACTACGAGCAGTACTTC
D gene: TRBD2; J gene: TRBJ2-3; V gene: TRBV27; clone size: -; CDR3 protein: CASSPLAGWGRDTQYF; CDR3 DNA: TGTGCCAGCAGTCCTCTAGCGGGATGGGGGAGAGATACGCAGTATTTT